This entry lists 6 T cell receptor beta chains sequenced from one sample in a study of blood T cell repertoires in COVID-19. This table comes from immunoSEQ multiplex PCR, and its TCRdb copy is limited to in-frame clones, with some not included. The table includes some 160,000 clones, approximately 86% detected once. The source material was peripheral blood. The receptors were gathered from a woman of 80 years or more with COVID-19, enrolled during active disease.

The chain is built from TRBV7-8 and TRBJ1-2; D remains unclear. Trimming removed 0 bases from V and 5 bases from J, with 7 bases in between. The CDR3 loop spans 13 amino acids. Germline assignment: CDR1 SGHVS and CDR2 FQNEAQ. CDR3 protein: CASSLAENYGYTF. The CDR3 nucleotides are TGTGCCAGCAGCTTAGCCGAGAATTATGGCTACACCTTC.

Here the CDR3 reads CASSRAPGQLANYGYTF. The CDR3 bases are TGTGCCAGCAGTCGCGCCCCGGGACAGTTAGCTAACTATGGCTACACCTTC. This chain uses TRBV11-2 with TRBJ1-2; 7 nucleotides line up with TRBD1. Germline loops: CDR1 SGHAT, CDR2 FQNNGV. V shed 6 bases, J shed 0 bases, and the junction held 13 bases outside the gene matches. The CDR3 loop spans 17 amino acids.

V usage is TRBV6-5 and J usage is TRBJ1-4; D uncertain. The germline V and J ends were trimmed by 5 bases and 3 bases, with 7 bases remaining between them. CDR1 MNHEY and CDR2 SVGAGI come from the germline V gene. The CDR3 has 13 amino acids. DNA for the CDR3: TGTGCCAGCAGTCAGGAAGCTAATGAAAAACTGTTTTTT. It yields the protein CASSQEANEKLFF.

The chain uses TRBV3-1 (or the pseudogene TRBV3-2) and TRBJ1-1; maybe TRBD1 (6 bases). The CDR3 covers 14 residues. Germline V CDR1 and CDR2: LGHDT, YNNKEL (reference sequence). The ends were cut back, 4 bases at V and 1 base at J, with 10 bases in the middle. The CDR3: CASSLGQTNTEAFF. The CDR3 coding sequence is TGTGCCAGCAGCCTCGGACAGACGAACACTGAAGCTTTCTTT.

The V gene is TRBV3-1 (or the pseudogene TRBV3-2), the J gene TRBJ2-1, with 9 bases fitting TRBD2. This CDR3 has 17 residues. CDR1 is LGHDT, CDR2 YNNKEL, per germline (reference sequence). J lost 2 bases, V lost 6 bases, and 11 bases had no gene match. As DNA, the CDR3 is TGTGCCAGCAGTCATGGAGCGAGCGGGAGGACCTACAATGAGCAGTTCTTC. Translated, it gives CASSHGASGRTYNEQFF.

With respect to this clone: The same CDR3 is also encoded by other DNA sequences in this sample. The chain couples TRBV9 to TRBJ2-2; tentatively, D is TRBD2 (5 bases). Germline V CDR1 and CDR2: SGDLS, YYNGEE. The CDR3 length is 15 residues. V was pared by 0 bases and J by 3 bases, with 9 bases between. Here the CDR3 DNA reads TGTGCCAGCAGCGTAGCCCTGAGGGACACCGGGGAGCTGTTTTTT. The encoded protein is CASSVALRDTGELFF.